This TCR beta chain was retrieved from a study of blood T cell repertoires in COVID-19. Study-wide context: PBMCs, B-cell-depleted T cells, or T cells provided the cDNA or gDNA that made up the material.

One Seattle source followed patients from active infection through their disease course. The CDR3 loop spans 13 amino acids. The J segment lost 2 bases and the V segment lost 2 bases, leaving 2 bases of the junction unmatched. In germline, CDR1 is GTSNPN, CDR2 SVGIG (reference sequence). As processed by the authors: Scientists estimated how many nucleated cells there were by amplifying reference gene primers. Using immunoSEQ multiplex PCR, the repertoire was profiled, and TCRdb retains in-frame clones only, with some absent. Clone size and V and J calls were adopted from that table, with D and trimming inferred from the DNA. The repertoire holds over 50,000 clones, with approximately 81% as singletons.

The material sequenced was peripheral blood. The chain couples TRBV30 to TRBJ1-2; 7 bases are shared with TRBD1. This TCR derives from a man in his sixties with COVID-19, enrolled during active disease. CDR3 bases: TGTGCCTGGAGTCTGACAGGGAACTATGGCTACACCTTC. As protein: CAWSLTGNYGYTF.